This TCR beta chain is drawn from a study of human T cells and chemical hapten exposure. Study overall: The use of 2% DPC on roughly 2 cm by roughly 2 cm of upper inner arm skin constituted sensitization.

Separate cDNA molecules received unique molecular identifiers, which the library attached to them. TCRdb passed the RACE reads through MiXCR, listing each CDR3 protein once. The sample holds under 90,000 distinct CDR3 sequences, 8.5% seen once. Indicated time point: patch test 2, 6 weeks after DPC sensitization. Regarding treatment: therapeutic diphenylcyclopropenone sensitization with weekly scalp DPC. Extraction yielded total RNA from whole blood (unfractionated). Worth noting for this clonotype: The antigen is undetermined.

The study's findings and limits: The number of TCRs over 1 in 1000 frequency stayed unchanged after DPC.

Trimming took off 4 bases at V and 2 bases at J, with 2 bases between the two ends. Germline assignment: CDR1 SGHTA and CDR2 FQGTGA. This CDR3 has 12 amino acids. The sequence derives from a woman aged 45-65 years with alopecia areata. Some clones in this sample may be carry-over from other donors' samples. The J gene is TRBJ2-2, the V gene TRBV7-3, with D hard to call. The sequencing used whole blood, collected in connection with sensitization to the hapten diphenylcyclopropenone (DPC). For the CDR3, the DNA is TGTGCCAGCAGCTCCAACACCGGGGAGCTGTTTTTT. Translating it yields CASSSNTGELFF.